The clone carrying this T cell receptor beta chain has a handful of counts. The CDR3 runs 11 residues. Germline assignment: CDR1 SEHNR and CDR2 FQNEAQ (reference sequence). The sample originates from a study of human T cells and chemical hapten exposure. As for time point: patch test 1, 2 weeks after DPC sensitization. Treatment here: therapeutic diphenylcyclopropenone sensitization with weekly scalp DPC. TCRdb re-derived calls from the RACE reads in MiXCR, one entry per CDR3 protein. The sample carries about 360,000 distinct CDR3 sequences, approximately 6.3% recorded once. V is TRBV7-9 and J is TRBJ2-3, with D uncertain. This TCR was sampled from a woman aged 18-29 years with alopecia areata. Some clones in this sample may be carry-over from other donors' samples. This specimen consisted of whole blood, obtained in connection with sensitization to the hapten diphenylcyclopropenone (DPC). The CDR3 bases are TGTGCAAATCCTCGCACAGATACGCAGTATTTT. Protein sequence: CANPRTDTQYF.